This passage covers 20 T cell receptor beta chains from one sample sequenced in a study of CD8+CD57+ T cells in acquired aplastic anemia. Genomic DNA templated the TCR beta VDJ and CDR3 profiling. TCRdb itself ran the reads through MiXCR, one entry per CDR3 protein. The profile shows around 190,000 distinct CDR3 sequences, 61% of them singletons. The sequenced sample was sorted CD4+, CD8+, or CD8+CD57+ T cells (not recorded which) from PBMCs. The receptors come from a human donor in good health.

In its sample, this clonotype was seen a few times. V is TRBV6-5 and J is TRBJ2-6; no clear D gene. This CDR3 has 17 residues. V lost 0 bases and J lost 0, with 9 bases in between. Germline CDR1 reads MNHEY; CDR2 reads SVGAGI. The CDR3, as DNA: TGTGCCAGCAGTTACTCCTCGAGCTCCTCTGGGGCCAACGTCCTGACTTTC. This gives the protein CASSYSSSSSGANVLTF.

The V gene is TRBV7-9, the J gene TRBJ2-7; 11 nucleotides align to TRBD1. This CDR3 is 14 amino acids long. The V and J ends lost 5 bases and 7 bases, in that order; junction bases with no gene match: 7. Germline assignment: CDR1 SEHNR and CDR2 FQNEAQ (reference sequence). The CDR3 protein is CASSNGTGGWEQYF. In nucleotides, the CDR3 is TGTGCCAGCAGCAACGGGACAGGGGGTTGGGAGCAGTACTTC.

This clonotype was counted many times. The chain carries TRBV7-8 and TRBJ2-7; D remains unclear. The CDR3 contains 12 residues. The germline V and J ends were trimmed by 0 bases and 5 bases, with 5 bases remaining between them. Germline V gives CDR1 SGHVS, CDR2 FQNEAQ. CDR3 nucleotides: TGTGCCAGCAGCTTAGCCCTGGACGAGCAGTACTTC. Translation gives CASSLALDEQYF.

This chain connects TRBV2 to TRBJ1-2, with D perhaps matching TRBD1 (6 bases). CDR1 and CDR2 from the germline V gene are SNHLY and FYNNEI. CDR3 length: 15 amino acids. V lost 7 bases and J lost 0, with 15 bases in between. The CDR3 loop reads CASTRTGISNYGYTF. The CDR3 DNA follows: TGTGCCAGCACTCGAACAGGGATTTCTAACTATGGCTACACCTTC.

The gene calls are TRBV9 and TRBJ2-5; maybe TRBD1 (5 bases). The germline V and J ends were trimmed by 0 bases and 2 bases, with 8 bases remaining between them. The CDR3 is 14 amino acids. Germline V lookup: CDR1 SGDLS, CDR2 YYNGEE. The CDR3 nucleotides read TGTGCCAGCAGCGTAGTACCAGGGCAAGAGACCCAGTACTTC. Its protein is CASSVVPGQETQYF.

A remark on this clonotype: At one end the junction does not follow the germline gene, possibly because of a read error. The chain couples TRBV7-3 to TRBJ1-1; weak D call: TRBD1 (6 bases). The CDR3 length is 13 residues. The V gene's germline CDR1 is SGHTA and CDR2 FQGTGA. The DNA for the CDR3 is TGTGCCAGCAGCCCACAGGGTGGCACTGAGGCTTTCTTT. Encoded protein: CASSPQGGTEAFF. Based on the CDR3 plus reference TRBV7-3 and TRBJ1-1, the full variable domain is GAGVSQTPSNKVTEKGKYVELRCDPISGHTALYWYRQSLGQGPEFLIYFQGTGAADDSGLPNDRFFAVRPEGSVSTLKIQRTERGDSAVYLCASSPQGGTEAFFGQGTRLTVV.

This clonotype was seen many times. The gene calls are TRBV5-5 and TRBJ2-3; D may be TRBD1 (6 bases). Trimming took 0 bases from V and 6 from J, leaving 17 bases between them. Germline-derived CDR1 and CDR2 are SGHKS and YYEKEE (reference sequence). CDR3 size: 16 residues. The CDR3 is CASSLGGPGNADTQYF. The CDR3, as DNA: TGTGCCAGCAGCTTGGGGGGGCCAGGGAATGCGGATACGCAGTATTTT.

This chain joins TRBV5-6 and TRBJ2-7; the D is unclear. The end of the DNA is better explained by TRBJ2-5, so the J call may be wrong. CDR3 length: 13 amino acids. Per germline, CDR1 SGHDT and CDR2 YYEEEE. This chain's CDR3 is CASSPITQETQYF. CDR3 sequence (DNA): TGTGCCAGCAGCCCGATCACCCAAGAGACCCAGTACTTC.

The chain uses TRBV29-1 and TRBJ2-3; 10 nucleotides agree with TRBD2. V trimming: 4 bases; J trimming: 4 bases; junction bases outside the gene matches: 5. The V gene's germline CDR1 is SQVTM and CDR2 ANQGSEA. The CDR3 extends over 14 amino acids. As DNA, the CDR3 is TGCAGCGTTGGTTTAGCGGGAGGCTCAGATACGCAGTATTTT. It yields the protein CSVGLAGGSDTQYF.

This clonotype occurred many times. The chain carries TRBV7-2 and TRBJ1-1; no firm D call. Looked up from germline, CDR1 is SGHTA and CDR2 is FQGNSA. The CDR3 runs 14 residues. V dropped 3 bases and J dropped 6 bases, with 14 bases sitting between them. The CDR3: CASSFAGESAEAFF. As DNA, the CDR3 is TGTGCCAGCAGCTTTGCCGGGGAAAGCGCTGAAGCTTTCTTT.

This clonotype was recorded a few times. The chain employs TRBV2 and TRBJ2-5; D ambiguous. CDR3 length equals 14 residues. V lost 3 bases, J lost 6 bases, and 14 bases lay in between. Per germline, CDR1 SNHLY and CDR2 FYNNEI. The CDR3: CASSDGVGLKTQYF. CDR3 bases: TGTGCCAGCAGTGATGGGGTGGGTTTGAAGACCCAGTACTTC.

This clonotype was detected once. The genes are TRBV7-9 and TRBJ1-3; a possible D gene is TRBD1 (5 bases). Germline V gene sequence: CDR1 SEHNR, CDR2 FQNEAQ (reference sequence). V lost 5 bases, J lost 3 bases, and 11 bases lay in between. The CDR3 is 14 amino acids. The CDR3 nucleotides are TGTGCCAGCAGCCCTCAGGGAAATGGAAACACCATATATTTT. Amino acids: CASSPQGNGNTIYF.

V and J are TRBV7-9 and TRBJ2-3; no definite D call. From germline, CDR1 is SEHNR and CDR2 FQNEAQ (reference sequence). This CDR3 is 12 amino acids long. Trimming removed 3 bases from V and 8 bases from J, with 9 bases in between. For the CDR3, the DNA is TGTGCCAGCAGCTTTAGACTGAGTACGCAGTATTTT. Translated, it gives CASSFRLSTQYF.

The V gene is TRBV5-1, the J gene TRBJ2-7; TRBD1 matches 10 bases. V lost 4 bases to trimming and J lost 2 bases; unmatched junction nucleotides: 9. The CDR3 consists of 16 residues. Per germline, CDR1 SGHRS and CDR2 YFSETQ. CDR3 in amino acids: CASSPQPGQGTYEQYF. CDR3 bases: TGCGCCAGCAGCCCCCAACCGGGACAGGGGACCTACGAGCAGTACTTC.

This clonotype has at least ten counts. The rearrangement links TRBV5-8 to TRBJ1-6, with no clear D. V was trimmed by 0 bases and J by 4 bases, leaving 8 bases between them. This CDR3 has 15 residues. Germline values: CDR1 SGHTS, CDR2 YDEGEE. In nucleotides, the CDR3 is TGTGCCAGCAGCTTGGAAGGCAGTTATAATTCACCCCTCCACTTT. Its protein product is CASSLEGSYNSPLHF.

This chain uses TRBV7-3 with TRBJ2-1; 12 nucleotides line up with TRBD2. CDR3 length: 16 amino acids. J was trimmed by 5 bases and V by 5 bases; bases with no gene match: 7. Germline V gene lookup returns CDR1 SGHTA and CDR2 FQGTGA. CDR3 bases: TGTGCCAGCAGCATAGGACTAGCGGGAAGAAACAATGAGCAGTTCTTC. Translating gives CASSIGLAGRNNEQFF.

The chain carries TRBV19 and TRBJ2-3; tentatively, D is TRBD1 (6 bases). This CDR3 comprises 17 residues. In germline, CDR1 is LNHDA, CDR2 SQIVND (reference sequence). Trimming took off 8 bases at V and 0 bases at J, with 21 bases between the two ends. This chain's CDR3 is CASSALQGTTSTDTQYF. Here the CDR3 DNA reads TGTGCCAGTTCGGCCCTCCAGGGGACCACCAGCACAGATACGCAGTATTTT. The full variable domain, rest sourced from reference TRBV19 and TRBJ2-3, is DGGITQSPKYLFRKEGQNVTLSCEQNLNHDAMYWYRQDPGQGLRLIYYSQIVNDFQKGDIAEGYSVSREKKESFPLTVTSAQKNPTAFYLCASSALQGTTSTDTQYFGPGTRLTVL.

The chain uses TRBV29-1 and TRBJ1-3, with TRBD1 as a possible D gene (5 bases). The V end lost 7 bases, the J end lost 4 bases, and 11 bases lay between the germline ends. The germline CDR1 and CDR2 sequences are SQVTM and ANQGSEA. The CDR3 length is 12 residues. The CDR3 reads CSATGTGNTIYF. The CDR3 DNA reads TGCAGCGCCACAGGAACGGGAAACACCATATATTTT.

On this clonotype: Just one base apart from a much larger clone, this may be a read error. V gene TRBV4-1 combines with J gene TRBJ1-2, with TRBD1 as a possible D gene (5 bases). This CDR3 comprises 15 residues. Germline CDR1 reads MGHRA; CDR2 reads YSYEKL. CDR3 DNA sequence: TGTGCCAGCAGCCAAGATTCAGGACAACTCCGAGGCCACACCTTC. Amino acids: CASSQDSGQLRGHTF.

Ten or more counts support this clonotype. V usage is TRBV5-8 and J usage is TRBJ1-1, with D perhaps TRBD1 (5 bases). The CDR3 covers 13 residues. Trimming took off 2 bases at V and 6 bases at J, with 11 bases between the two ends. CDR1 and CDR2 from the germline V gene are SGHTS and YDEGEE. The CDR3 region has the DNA TGTGCCAGCAGCTTACCCAGGGATCCTGAAGCTTTCTTT. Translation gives CASSLPRDPEAFF.